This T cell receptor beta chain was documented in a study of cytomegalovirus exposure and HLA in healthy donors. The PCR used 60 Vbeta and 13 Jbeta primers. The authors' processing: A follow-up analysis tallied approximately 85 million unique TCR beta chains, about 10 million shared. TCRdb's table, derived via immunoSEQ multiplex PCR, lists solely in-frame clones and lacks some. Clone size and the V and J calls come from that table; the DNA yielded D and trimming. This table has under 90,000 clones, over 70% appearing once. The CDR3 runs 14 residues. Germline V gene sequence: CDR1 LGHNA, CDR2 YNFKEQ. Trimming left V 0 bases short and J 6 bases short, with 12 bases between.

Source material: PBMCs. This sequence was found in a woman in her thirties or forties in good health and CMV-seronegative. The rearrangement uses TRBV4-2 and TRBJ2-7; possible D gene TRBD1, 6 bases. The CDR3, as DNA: TGTGCCAGCAGCCAAGATTACAGGGCAGTCGAGCAGTACTTC. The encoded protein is CASSQDYRAVEQYF.